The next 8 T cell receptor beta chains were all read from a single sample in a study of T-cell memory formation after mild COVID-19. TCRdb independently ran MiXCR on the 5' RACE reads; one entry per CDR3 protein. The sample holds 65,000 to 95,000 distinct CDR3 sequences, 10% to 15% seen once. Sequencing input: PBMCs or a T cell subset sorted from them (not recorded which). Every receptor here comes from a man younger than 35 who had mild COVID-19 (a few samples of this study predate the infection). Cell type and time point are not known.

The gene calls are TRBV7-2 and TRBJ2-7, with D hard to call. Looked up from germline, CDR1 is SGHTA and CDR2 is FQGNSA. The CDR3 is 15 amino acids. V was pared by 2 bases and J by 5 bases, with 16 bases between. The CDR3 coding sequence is TGTGCCAGCAGCTTATACGGGCGACGCGGCGACGAGCAGTACTTC. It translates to CASSLYGRRGDEQYF. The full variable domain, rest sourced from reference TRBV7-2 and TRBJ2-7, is GAGVSQSPSNKVTEKGKDVELRCDPISGHTALYWYRQSLGQGLEFLIYFQGNSAPDKSGLPSDRFSAERTGGSVSTLTIQRTQQEDSAVYLCASSLYGRRGDEQYFGPGTRLTVT.

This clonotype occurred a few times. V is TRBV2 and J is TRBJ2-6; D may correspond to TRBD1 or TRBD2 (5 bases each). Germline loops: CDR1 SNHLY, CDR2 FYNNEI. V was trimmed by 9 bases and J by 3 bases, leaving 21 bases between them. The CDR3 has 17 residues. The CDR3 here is CARSNGADNIGANVLTF. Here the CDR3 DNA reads TGTGCCAGGTCTAACGGGGCCGATAATATTGGGGCCAACGTCCTGACTTTC.

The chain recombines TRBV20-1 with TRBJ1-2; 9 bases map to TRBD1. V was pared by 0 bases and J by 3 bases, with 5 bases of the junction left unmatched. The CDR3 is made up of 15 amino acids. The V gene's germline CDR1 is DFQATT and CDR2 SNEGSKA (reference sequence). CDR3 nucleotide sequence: TGCAGTGCTAGAGATTGGGGACAGGGATACTATGGCTACACCTTC. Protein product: CSARDWGQGYYGYTF.

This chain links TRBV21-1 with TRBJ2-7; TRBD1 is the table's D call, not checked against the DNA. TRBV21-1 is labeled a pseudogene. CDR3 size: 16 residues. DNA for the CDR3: TGTGCCAGCAGCAAAGCCCCGGGGAGAGCCTCCTACGAGCAGTACTTC. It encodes CASSKAPGRASYEQYF.

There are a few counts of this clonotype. CDR3 loop: CASSPPAVLLGRRPQYF. CDR3 in DNA: TGTGCCAGCAGTCCTCCGGCCGTGCTCTTAGGGAGGAGACCCCAGTATTTT. This chain joins TRBV28 and TRBJ2-3, with a tentative D call TRBD2 (6 bases). The CDR3 is 17 amino acids. Trimming shortened V by 5 bases and J by 12 bases, and 30 bases separated the two germline ends. Germline V gene sequence: CDR1 MDHEN, CDR2 SYDVKM.

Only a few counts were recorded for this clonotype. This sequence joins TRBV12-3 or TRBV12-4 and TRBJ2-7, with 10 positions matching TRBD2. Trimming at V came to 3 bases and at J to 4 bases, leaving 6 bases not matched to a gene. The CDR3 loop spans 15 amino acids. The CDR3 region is CASSFEGLAVYEQYF. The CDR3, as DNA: TGTGCCAGCAGTTTCGAAGGACTAGCGGTATACGAGCAGTACTTC.

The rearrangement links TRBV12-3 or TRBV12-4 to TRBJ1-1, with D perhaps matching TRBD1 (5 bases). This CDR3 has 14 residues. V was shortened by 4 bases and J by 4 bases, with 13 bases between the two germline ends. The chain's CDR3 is CASSSRDVGTEAFF. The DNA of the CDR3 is TGTGCCAGCAGTTCCAGGGATGTGGGCACTGAAGCTTTCTTT.

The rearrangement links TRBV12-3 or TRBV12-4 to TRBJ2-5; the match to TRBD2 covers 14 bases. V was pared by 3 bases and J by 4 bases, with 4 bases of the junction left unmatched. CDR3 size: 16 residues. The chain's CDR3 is CASSFPGTSGGETQYF. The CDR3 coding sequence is TGTGCCAGCAGTTTCCCCGGGACTAGCGGGGGAGAGACCCAGTACTTC.